This T cell receptor (beta chain) was sequenced during a study of molecular identifiers for immune sequencing clone quantification. Study-wide findings and caveats: Molecules of identical TCR sharing a barcode could underestimate highly expanded clone sizes.

A word on this clonotype: Its antigen is not known. This could be a read error, since a much larger clone is one nucleotide away.

Previously described methods and listed TCR primers produced bulk TCR libraries. MiXCR, run by TCRdb on the PCR reads, gives a single entry per CDR3 protein. The sample shows about 320,000 distinct CDR3 sequences, about 22% of them seen only once. The sorting of naive CD8 T cells used the CD8+CD4-CCR7+CD45RA+ phenotype. The CDR3 has 13 amino acids. Germline V CDR1 and CDR2: PRHDT, FYEKMQ (reference sequence). The receptor comes from a human donor in good health. Some libraries in this study had Jurkat cell RNA spiked in. The sequencing sample was made of naive CD8+ T cells from blood, with Jurkat cell RNA spiked in. Stated subset: FACS-sorted CD8+CD4-CCR7+CD45RA+ naive T cells. The J gene is TRBJ2-3, the V gene TRBV13; D is undetermined. The CDR3 sequence: CASNLGNADTQYF. CDR3 nucleotide sequence: TGTGCCAGCAACTTAGGCAACGCAGATACGCAGTATTTT. Full variable domain (missing parts from reference TRBV13 and TRBJ2-3): AAGVIQSPRHLIKEKRETATLKCYPIPRHDTVYWYQQGPGQDPQFLISFYEKMQSDKGSIPDRFSAQQFSDYHSELNMSSLELGDSALYFCASNLGNADTQYFGPGTRLTVL.